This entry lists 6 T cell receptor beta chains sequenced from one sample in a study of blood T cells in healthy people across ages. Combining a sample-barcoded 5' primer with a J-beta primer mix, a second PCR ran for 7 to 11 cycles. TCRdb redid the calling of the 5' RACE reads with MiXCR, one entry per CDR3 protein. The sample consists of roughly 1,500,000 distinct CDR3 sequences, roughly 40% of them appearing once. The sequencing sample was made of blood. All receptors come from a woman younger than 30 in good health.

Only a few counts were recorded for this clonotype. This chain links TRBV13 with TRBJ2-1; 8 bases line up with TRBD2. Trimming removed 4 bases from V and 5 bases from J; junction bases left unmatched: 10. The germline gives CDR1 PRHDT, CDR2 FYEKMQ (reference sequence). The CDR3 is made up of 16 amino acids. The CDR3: CASSSGASGFHNEQFF. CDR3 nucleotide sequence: TGTGCCAGCAGCTCCGGCGCTAGCGGGTTTCACAATGAGCAGTTCTTC.

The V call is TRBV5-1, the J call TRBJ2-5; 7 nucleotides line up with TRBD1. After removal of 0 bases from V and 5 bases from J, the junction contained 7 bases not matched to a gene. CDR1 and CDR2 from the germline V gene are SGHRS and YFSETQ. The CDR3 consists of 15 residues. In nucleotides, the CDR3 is TGCGCCAGCAGCTTGGGGACAGGCCGGATGGAGACCCAGTACTTC. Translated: CASSLGTGRMETQYF.

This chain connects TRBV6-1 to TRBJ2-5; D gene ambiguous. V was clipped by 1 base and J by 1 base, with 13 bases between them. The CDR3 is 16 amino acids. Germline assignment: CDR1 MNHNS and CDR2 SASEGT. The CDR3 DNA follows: TGTGCCAGCAGTGAAGGACACCCCTGGGGCCAAGAGACCCAGTACTTC. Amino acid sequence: CASSEGHPWGQETQYF.

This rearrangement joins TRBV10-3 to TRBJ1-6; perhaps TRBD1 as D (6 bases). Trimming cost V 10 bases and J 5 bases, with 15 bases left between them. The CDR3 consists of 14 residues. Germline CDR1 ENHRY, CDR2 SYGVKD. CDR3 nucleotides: TGTGCCACCACCACGGACAGTGATAATTCACCCCTCCACTTT. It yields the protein CATTTDSDNSPLHF.

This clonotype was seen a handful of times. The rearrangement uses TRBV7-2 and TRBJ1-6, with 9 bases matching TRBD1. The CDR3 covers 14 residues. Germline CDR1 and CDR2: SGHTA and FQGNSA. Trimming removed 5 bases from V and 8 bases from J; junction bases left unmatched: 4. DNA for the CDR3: TGTGCCAGCAGCCCGAGACAGGGGGATTCACCCCTCCACTTT. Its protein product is CASSPRQGDSPLHF.

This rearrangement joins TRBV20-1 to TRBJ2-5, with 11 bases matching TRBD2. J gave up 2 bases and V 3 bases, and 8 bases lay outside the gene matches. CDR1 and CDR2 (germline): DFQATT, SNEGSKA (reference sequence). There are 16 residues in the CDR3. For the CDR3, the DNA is TGCAGTGCTAGCCTAGCGGGAGGACAAGAACAAGAGACCCAGTACTTC. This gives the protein CSASLAGGQEQETQYF.